This TCR beta chain stems from a study of blood T cell repertoires in COVID-19. About the study: PBMCs, B-cell-depleted T cells, or T cells provided the cDNA or gDNA that made up the material.

Ages ranged from roughly 18 to 100 years, with residence in 24 US areas. Researchers sorted participants into cohorts using their self-reported clinical history. In the study's own analysis: It was from reference gene primer amplification that nucleated cell counts were estimated. The protocol was immunoSEQ multiplex PCR, while the TCRdb copy is restricted to in-frame clones and leaves out a portion. V, J and clone size are taken as reported in that table, and D and trimming were inferred from the DNA itself. Among about 310,000 clones, roughly 90% were seen once, and the ten largest hold over 9%. The germline CDR1 and CDR2 sequences are MNHEY and SMNVEV (reference sequence). V lost 3 bases and J 7 bases, leaving 15 bases between the germline ends. The CDR3 contains 15 residues.

The V call is TRBV27, the J call TRBJ1-4; TRBD1 might be the D (5 bases). The sequencing input was PBMCs or T cells enriched from blood (not recorded which). This TCR was sampled from a woman between 40 and 50 years old who had recovered from COVID-19. DNA for the CDR3: TGTGCCAGCAGTTTTGCTGCCCAGGGAGGTGAAAAACTGTTTTTT. As protein: CASSFAAQGGEKLFF.